Sequencing of this TCR beta chain was carried out in a study of cytomegalovirus exposure and HLA in healthy donors. PCR used 60 Vbeta primers and 13 Jbeta primers. Libraries were prepared by immunoSEQ multiplex PCR; TCRdb keeps only in-frame clonotypes and omits some of them. The sample records approximately 110,000 clones, 65% to 80% being singletons. The receptor's source is a woman in her 40s in good health and CMV-seronegative. The source material was PBMCs.

The CDR3 nucleotides are TGTGCCAGCAGCAAAGGGACTAGCGGCAGCAATGAGCAGTTCTTC. It is translated as CASSKGTSGSNEQFF. The chain has TRBV11-2 and TRBJ2-1; TRBD2 aligns across 11 bases. CDR3 length: 15 residues. J gave up 6 bases and V 5 bases, and 6 bases lay outside the gene matches. The germline CDR1 and CDR2 sequences are SGHAT and FQNNGV. The full variable domain, rest sourced from reference TRBV11-2 and TRBJ2-1, is EAGVAQSPRYKIIEKRQSVAFWCNPISGHATLYWYQQILGQGPKLLIQFQNNGVVDDSQLPKDRFSAERLKGVDSTLKIQPAKLEDSAVYLCASSKGTSGSNEQFFGPGTRLTVL.